The next 29 T cell receptor beta chains were all read from a single sample in a study of blood T cell repertoires in COVID-19. Data came from immunoSEQ multiplex PCR; TCRdb stores just in-frame clones and leaves some out. The data contain roughly 250,000 clones, about nine tenths of them singletons. Sample: PBMCs or T cells enriched from blood (not recorded which). These receptor sequences come from a woman aged 40 to 49 with acute COVID-19.

This clone appeared a single time. The J gene is TRBJ2-1, the V gene TRBV4-3, with 9 bases identical to TRBD2. The CDR3 extends over 16 amino acids. V gave up 0 bases and J gave up 6 bases; unmatched junction bases: 6. The germline gives CDR1 LGHNA, CDR2 YSLEER. CDR3 sequence: CASSQDLAGSRNEQFF. The CDR3, as DNA: TGCGCCAGCAGCCAAGACCTAGCGGGATCCCGCAATGAGCAGTTCTTC.

The chain joins TRBV29-1 to TRBJ1-2; D possibly corresponds to TRBD1 (5 bases). This CDR3 has 14 residues. Trimming stripped 0 bases from V and 7 bases from J, with 15 bases between. CDR1 and CDR2 from the germline V gene are SQVTM and ANQGSEA. CDR3 residues: CSVEDGFRVAGYTF. CDR3 nucleotides: TGCAGCGTTGAAGACGGGTTCAGGGTGGCTGGCTACACCTTC.

The chain carries TRBV19 and TRBJ2-7; the D gene is possibly TRBD1 (6 bases). Looked up from germline, CDR1 is LNHDA and CDR2 is SQIVND (reference sequence). The V gene lost 6 bases and the J gene lost 5 bases, with 20 bases spanning the gap. This CDR3 is built from 15 residues. The DNA for the CDR3 is TGTGCCAGTAGCGGAACAGGGCAGGAGCGGAACGAGCAGTACTTC. Amino acids: CASSGTGQERNEQYF.

This chain connects TRBV19 to TRBJ1-1, with a tentative D call TRBD1 (5 bases). V lost 3 bases and J 5 bases, leaving 13 bases between the germline ends. The CDR3 extends over 14 amino acids. The germline CDR1 and CDR2 sequences are LNHDA and SQIVND (reference sequence). CDR3 DNA sequence: TGTGCCAGTAGTATCTCCGGGGAGGGGACTGAAGCTTTCTTT. Its translation is CASSISGEGTEAFF.

The chain is built from TRBV2 and TRBJ2-1; D is possibly TRBD1 (5 bases). The CDR3 runs to 14 residues. The germline V and J ends were trimmed by 5 bases and 0 bases, with 8 bases remaining between them. Per germline, CDR1 SNHLY and CDR2 FYNNEI. CDR3 nucleotides: TGTGCCAGCAGTAGGCAGGGCTCCTACAATGAGCAGTTCTTC. Its protein is CASSRQGSYNEQFF.

By share, this clone ranks as medium-sized. The chain has TRBV10-1 and TRBJ1-5; maybe TRBD1 (6 bases). V was pared by 0 bases and J by 0 bases, with 15 bases between. The CDR3 runs 18 residues. Germline values: CDR1 WNHNN, CDR2 SYGVQD (reference sequence). The CDR3 loop reads CASSESSQRTDSNQPQHF. Written as DNA, the CDR3 is TGCGCCAGCAGTGAGTCGAGTCAAAGGACAGATAGCAATCAGCCCCAGCATTTT.

The chain recombines TRBV29-1 with TRBJ2-3, with 11 bases lining up with TRBD2. The J segment lost 3 bases and the V segment lost 4 bases, leaving 3 bases of the junction unmatched. The CDR3 is 14 residues long. CDR1 is SQVTM, CDR2 ANQGSEA, per germline. The CDR3: CSVGSGRVTDTQYF. CDR3 in DNA: TGCAGCGTTGGTAGCGGGAGGGTGACAGATACGCAGTATTTT.

This clone occurred once. The rearrangement links TRBV4-2 to TRBJ2-7; tentative D call: TRBD2 (7 bases). The germline V and J ends were trimmed by 2 bases and 3 bases, with 20 bases remaining between them. This CDR3 has 17 amino acids. Germline V gene lookup returns CDR1 LGHNA and CDR2 YNFKEQ. The CDR3 DNA reads as TGTGCCAGCAGCCAAAACCCCGGAGGGGGGGGCATCTACGAGCAGTACTTC. It encodes CASSQNPGGGGIYEQYF.

This clone is a singleton in its sample. This chain links TRBV4-2 with TRBJ2-7; possible D gene TRBD1, 6 bases. The germline V gene has CDR1 LGHNA and CDR2 YNFKEQ. This CDR3 contains 20 residues. Trimming removed 0 bases from V and 5 bases from J, with 29 bases in between. The CDR3 protein is CASSQDHLMVGNRVVDEQYF. The CDR3 coding sequence is TGTGCCAGCAGCCAAGATCACTTAATGGTTGGGAACAGGGTTGTGGACGAGCAGTACTTC.

The chain links TRBV7-9 to TRBJ1-2; 7 positions agree with TRBD1. Trimming took 5 bases from V and 8 from J; bases not matched to a gene: 8. The CDR3 runs to 13 residues. The germline V gene encodes CDR1 SEHNR and CDR2 FQNEAQ (reference sequence). The DNA of the CDR3 is TGTGCCAGCAGCCGTGACAGGGCTGACGGCTACACCTTC. Translated, it gives CASSRDRADGYTF.

The genes are TRBV28 and TRBJ1-2; D is perhaps TRBD1 (5 bases). CDR3 length: 15 amino acids. Trimming took off 6 bases at V and 7 bases at J, with 21 bases between the two ends. Germline loops: CDR1 MDHEN, CDR2 SYDVKM. CDR3 sequence: CASSPPGGAGFGYTF. DNA for the CDR3: TGTGCCAGCAGCCCCCCCGGAGGGGCCGGGTTTGGCTACACCTTC.

The CDR3 DNA follows: TGCGCCAGCAGCCGGGACAGGGGGCTGAGCGGGGAGCTGTTTTTT. This translates into CASSRDRGLSGELFF. The J gene is TRBJ2-2, the V gene TRBV5-1, with TRBD1 matching 12 bases. CDR3 size: 15 residues. V was clipped by 4 bases and J by 7 bases; unmatched bases: 5. Germline V gives CDR1 SGHRS, CDR2 YFSETQ.

This rearrangement joins TRBV30 to TRBJ1-2; 10 nucleotides line up with TRBD1. The trim removed 2 bases at V and 5 bases at J, leaving 5 bases unmatched. CDR1 is GTSNPN, CDR2 SVGIG, per germline (reference sequence). This CDR3 comprises 14 residues. The CDR3 here is CAWSLGDRGYGYTF. The CDR3 bases are TGTGCCTGGAGTTTAGGGGACAGGGGATATGGCTACACCTTC.

This clone has a handful of counts. This sequence joins TRBV30 and TRBJ1-5; possibly TRBD1 for D (6 bases). Germline CDR1 reads GTSNPN; CDR2 reads SVGIG (reference sequence). This CDR3 region has 15 residues. Trimming cost V 1 base and J 1 base, with 11 bases left between them. The CDR3 loop is CAWSEGVESNQPQHF. The CDR3 DNA follows: TGTGCCTGGAGTGAGGGGGTGGAAAGCAATCAGCCCCAGCATTTT.

This rearrangement joins TRBV29-1 to TRBJ2-3, with a possible D match to TRBD2 (6 bases). Trimming took off 3 bases at V and 2 bases at J, with 9 bases between the two ends. Germline loops: CDR1 SQVTM, CDR2 ANQGSEA. This CDR3 is 13 amino acids long. The CDR3 sequence: CSVEAGSTDTQYF. In DNA, the CDR3 is TGCAGCGTTGAGGCGGGATCCACAGATACGCAGTATTTT.

This chain links TRBV15 with TRBJ1-1; tentatively, D is TRBD1 (6 bases). This CDR3 region has 18 residues. Trimming pared 0 bases from V and 1 base from J, leaving 18 bases between. Germline V gives CDR1 LNHNV, CDR2 YYDKDF (reference sequence). The CDR3 DNA reads as TGTGCCACCAGCAGAGATTATCTGGGCAGGGGCTCGAACACTGAAGCTTTCTTT. It encodes CATSRDYLGRGSNTEAFF.

A single count supports this clone. The chain combines TRBV7-2 with TRBJ2-5, with 9 positions matching TRBD1. The CDR3 spans 15 residues. V was pared by 5 bases and J by 5 bases, with 9 bases of the junction left unmatched. Germline V gene lookup returns CDR1 SGHTA and CDR2 FQGNSA. The CDR3: CASSPRTGAAETQYF. The CDR3 DNA is TGTGCCAGCAGCCCGCGGACAGGGGCTGCGGAGACCCAGTACTTC. The variable domain in full, completed from reference TRBV7-2 and TRBJ2-5, reads GAGVSQSPSNKVTEKGKDVELRCDPISGHTALYWYRQSLGQGLEFLIYFQGNSAPDKSGLPSDRFSAERTGGSVSTLTIQRTQQEDSAVYLCASSPRTGAAETQYFGPGTRLLVL.

Only one count was recorded for this clone. The chain joins TRBV28 to TRBJ1-4; D remains ambiguous. The CDR3 has 13 amino acids. V lost 7 bases and J lost 7, with 13 bases in between. Germline values: CDR1 MDHEN, CDR2 SYDVKM. The CDR3 DNA reads as TGTGCCAGCAATATGAACCTAGCTGAAAAACTGTTTTTT. Its protein is CASNMNLAEKLFF.

The table lists this clone with a count of one. The chain employs TRBV2 and TRBJ2-7; possibly TRBD1 for D (5 bases). Trimming stripped 3 bases from V and 6 bases from J, with 18 bases between. The germline CDR1 and CDR2 sequences are SNHLY and FYNNEI. This CDR3 contains 15 residues. CDR3 loop: CASSDTGIGTREQYF. CDR3 in DNA: TGTGCCAGCAGTGATACAGGAATTGGTACGCGCGAGCAGTACTTC.

CDR3 nucleotides: TGTGCCAGCAGTTTAAACAGGGGATCCGCTTCTCTCTATGGCTACACCTTC. Protein: CASSLNRGSASLYGYTF. The chain joins TRBV27 to TRBJ1-2; 7 bases fit TRBD1. Germline V gene sequence: CDR1 MNHEY, CDR2 SMNVEV (reference sequence). This CDR3 contains 17 residues. V lost 2 bases, J lost 4 bases, and 13 bases stayed unmatched.

The chain is built from TRBV10-3 and TRBJ1-1; no reliable D call. The CDR3 spans 13 residues. Germline V gene sequence: CDR1 ENHRY, CDR2 SYGVKD. The ends were cut back, 8 bases at V and 2 bases at J, with 12 bases in the middle. The CDR3: CAIRRGINTEAFF. For the CDR3, the DNA is TGTGCCATCCGGCGGGGAATAAACACTGAAGCTTTCTTT.

This chain connects TRBV25-1 to TRBJ2-4, with 9 bases identical to TRBD1. Germline CDR1 and CDR2: MGHDK and SYGVNS. V shed 6 bases and J 2 bases; nucleotides not matched to a gene: 8. This CDR3 spans 16 amino acids. CDR3 in amino acids: CASSTTGGLTKNIQYF. The CDR3 bases are TGTGCCAGCAGCACTACAGGGGGCTTAACCAAAAACATTCAGTACTTC.

The chain combines TRBV5-8 with TRBJ1-1; TRBD1 matches at 7 bases. The CDR3 is made up of 14 amino acids. In germline, CDR1 is SGHTS, CDR2 YDEGEE. The V segment lost 4 bases and the J segment 4 bases; nucleotides outside the gene matches: 7. CDR3 DNA: TGTGCCAGCAGCCTTACAGGGGCGACCACTGAAGCTTTCTTT. Translating it yields CASSLTGATTEAFF.

This clone occurred once. The chain joins TRBV4-1 to TRBJ1-1; 8 nucleotides align to TRBD1. V lost 8 bases and J lost 1; bases outside the gene matches: 9. The CDR3 runs to 15 residues. Germline V gene sequence: CDR1 MGHRA, CDR2 YSYEKL. CDR3 region: CASGPTGGPNTEAFF. CDR3 bases: TGCGCCAGCGGACCTACAGGGGGGCCGAACACTGAAGCTTTCTTT.

The chain recombines TRBV6-5 with TRBJ2-5; D might be TRBD1 (6 bases). CDR3 length: 13 amino acids. The V gene's germline CDR1 is MNHEY and CDR2 SVGAGI. The V gene lost 2 bases and the J gene lost 5 bases, with 9 bases spanning the gap. In DNA form, the CDR3 reads TGTGCCAGCAGTTACGGGACAAGGGAGACCCAGTACTTC. Encoded protein: CASSYGTRETQYF.

The V gene is TRBV6-5, the J gene TRBJ2-7, with D maybe TRBD1 (6 bases). Germline CDR1 reads MNHEY; CDR2 reads SVGAGI. Trimming pared 2 bases from V and 2 bases from J, leaving 13 bases between. The CDR3 consists of 15 residues. CDR3 coding DNA: TGTGCCAGCAGTTACGAGGGACACACCACCTACGAGCAGTACTTC. This gives the protein CASSYEGHTTYEQYF.

CDR3: CASTRGLKETQYF. The CDR3 bases are TGTGCCAGCACAAGGGGACTTAAAGAGACCCAGTACTTC. The chain joins TRBV12-3 or TRBV12-4 to TRBJ2-5; D might be TRBD2 (6 bases). V was cut by 7 bases and J by 3 bases, with 12 bases left in between. CDR3 length: 13 residues.

The gene calls are TRBV15 and TRBJ2-6; maybe TRBD1 (6 bases). V lost 3 bases and J lost 1, with 10 bases in between. Looked up from germline, CDR1 is LNHNV and CDR2 is YYDKDF (reference sequence). The CDR3 contains 16 residues. The CDR3 reads CATSRGGQSGANVLTF. CDR3 sequence (DNA): TGTGCCACCAGCAGGGGCGGACAGTCTGGGGCCAACGTCCTGACTTTC.

The chain is built from TRBV29-1 and TRBJ1-1; D unresolved. The CDR3 has 14 residues. Germline V gives CDR1 SQVTM, CDR2 ANQGSEA. Trimming removed 4 bases from V and 9 bases from J, with 21 bases in between. CDR3 DNA: TGCAGCGTTGCCCCTGGACTGAAGTATACTCAAGCTTTCTTT. As protein: CSVAPGLKYTQAFF.